The 19 T cell receptor beta chains presented below share a single source sample, sequenced in a study of lymphopenia after photon versus proton radiotherapy. Data came from immunoSEQ multiplex PCR; TCRdb stores just in-frame clones and leaves some out. The profile shows 50,000 to 60,000 clones, more than 85% of them singletons. Sequencing was performed on peripheral blood, taken from a patient treated with photon-based radiotherapy. These receptor sequences come from a woman aged 40 to 55 with cholangiocarcinoma.

This chain links TRBV7-8 with TRBJ2-1; TRBD2 aligns across 8 bases. Germline CDR1 and CDR2: SGHVS and FQNEAQ. V shed 6 bases, J shed 12 bases, and the junction held 13 bases outside the gene matches. This CDR3 comprises 14 residues. CDR3 amino acids: CASSPRVSAGGQFF. The CDR3 nucleotides read TGTGCCAGCAGTCCTCGGGTGTCTGCGGGAGGGCAGTTCTTC.

The rearrangement links TRBV5-4 to TRBJ2-3; TRBD2 matches 9 bases. CDR3 length equals 16 residues. V gave up 5 bases and J gave up 6 bases; unmatched junction bases: 13. Per the germline V gene, CDR1 is SGHNT and CDR2 is YYREEE (reference sequence). CDR3 coding DNA: TGTGCCAGCAGAGGCCTGGGGCGGGGGGGCTTGGATACGCAGTATTTT. This gives the protein CASRGLGRGGLDTQYF.

This chain links TRBV28 with TRBJ1-2, with 9 nucleotides matching TRBD1. The V and J ends lost 6 bases and 4 bases, in that order; junction bases with no gene match: 9. The germline CDR1 and CDR2 sequences are MDHEN and SYDVKM. The CDR3 loop spans 15 amino acids. CDR3 sequence: CASRQTGGVRYGYTF. CDR3 nucleotides: TGTGCCAGCAGGCAAACAGGGGGCGTTCGCTATGGCTACACCTTC.

V and J are TRBV30 and TRBJ1-1; D not resolved. This CDR3 spans 11 amino acids. The germline V gene has CDR1 GTSNPN and CDR2 SVGIG (reference sequence). Between the trimmed V and J ends, which lost 5 bases and 6 bases, there was a span of 10 bases. The CDR3, as DNA: TGTGCCTGGGGAACTACCTCTGAAGCTTTCTTT. It translates to CAWGTTSEAFF.

The genes are TRBV6-1 and TRBJ2-2; TRBD1 matches 8 bases. The CDR3 contains 17 residues. In germline, CDR1 is MNHNS, CDR2 SASEGT. V lost 0 bases, J lost 6 bases, and 9 bases stayed unmatched. CDR3 DNA: TGTGCCAGCAGTGAAGCGCTAGGACAGGGTGGGGCCGGGGAGCTGTTTTTT. Its translation is CASSEALGQGGAGELFF.

This clone has more than one count but fewer than ten. The chain links TRBV19 to TRBJ2-5; D is undetermined. Germline V gene lookup returns CDR1 LNHDA and CDR2 SQIVND (reference sequence). This CDR3 contains 13 residues. Between the trimmed V and J ends, which lost 0 bases and 7 bases, there was a span of 9 bases. The CDR3 spells CASSIDSSGTQYF. The CDR3 nucleotides are TGTGCCAGTAGTATAGACTCGTCGGGGACCCAGTACTTC.

The V call is TRBV28, the J call TRBJ1-6; D is unclear. Germline CDR1 is MDHEN and CDR2 is SYDVKM. Trimming left V 4 bases short and J 12 bases short, with 16 bases between. The CDR3 has 14 amino acids. CDR3 nucleotides: TGTGCCAGCAGTTCCGCCGCCCTGTCAAGACCCCTCCACTTT. Amino acid sequence: CASSSAALSRPLHF.

The chain recombines TRBV6-1 with TRBJ1-2, with 7 nucleotides matching TRBD1. The length of the CDR3 is 13 residues. Trimming took 0 bases from V and 8 from J; bases not matched to a gene: 3. Germline values: CDR1 MNHNS, CDR2 SASEGT. CDR3 sequence reads: CASSEAGGLGYTF. The CDR3 bases are TGTGCCAGCAGTGAAGCAGGGGGCTTGGGCTACACCTTC.

V and J are TRBV15 and TRBJ2-7; no reliable D call. CDR1 and CDR2 from the germline V gene are LNHNV and YYDKDF (reference sequence). CDR3 length: 13 amino acids. The V and J ends lost 0 bases and 2 bases respectively, with 5 bases between them. The CDR3 reads CATSREVAYEQYF. DNA of the CDR3: TGTGCCACCAGCAGAGAAGTTGCCTACGAGCAGTACTTC.

The chain links TRBV5-1 to TRBJ1-4, with D possibly matching TRBD1 (6 bases). CDR1 is SGHRS, CDR2 YFSETQ, per germline. CDR3 length: 17 residues. Trimming cost V 3 bases and J 4 bases, with 19 bases left between them. The CDR3 DNA is TGCGCCAGCAGCTCCAACCCAGGGGACCGAGTTAATGAAAAACTGTTTTTT. Amino acid sequence: CASSSNPGDRVNEKLFF.

This clone was seen a single time. V gene TRBV30 combines with J gene TRBJ1-1; 7 nucleotides agree with TRBD1. Trimming at V came to 0 bases and at J to 3 bases, leaving 1 base not matched to a gene. Germline assignment: CDR1 GTSNPN and CDR2 SVGIG (reference sequence). The CDR3 is 13 amino acids. CDR3 in amino acids: CAWSVTGDTEAFF. As DNA, the CDR3 is TGTGCCTGGAGTGTAACAGGGGACACTGAAGCTTTCTTT.

The rearrangement joins TRBV5-1 to TRBJ2-6, with D possibly matching TRBD1 (6 bases). CDR3 length: 18 residues. V lost 2 bases, J lost 0 bases, and 15 bases lay in between. Germline V gene sequence: CDR1 SGHRS, CDR2 YFSETQ. CDR3 nucleotide sequence: TGCGCCAGCAGCTTACGGACAGCGACCTACTCTGGGGCCAACGTCCTGACTTTC. It codes for CASSLRTATYSGANVLTF.

This chain joins TRBV7-2 and TRBJ1-2; D gene unclear. V was clipped by 5 bases and J by 5 bases, with 6 bases between them. The CDR3 is 11 amino acids. Germline assignment: CDR1 SGHTA and CDR2 FQGNSA. As DNA, the CDR3 is TGTGCCAGCAGCCAAGGGTATGGCTACACCTTC. This codes for CASSQGYGYTF.

This clone was observed a single time. The gene calls are TRBV6-5 and TRBJ2-7; 9 bases are a match to TRBD2. Germline V gene data show CDR1 as MNHEY and CDR2 as SVGAGI. The CDR3 loop spans 15 amino acids. V lost 5 bases to trimming and J lost 5 bases; unmatched junction nucleotides: 10. The CDR3 nucleotides read TGTGCCAGCAGTATAACCGGGACTAGCAACAACGAGCAGTACTTC. It yields the protein CASSITGTSNNEQYF.

V is TRBV5-1 and J is TRBJ2-2; unclear D gene. V was clipped by 3 bases and J by 4 bases, with 13 bases between them. Germline loops: CDR1 SGHRS, CDR2 YFSETQ. This CDR3 has 15 amino acids. CDR3 residues: CASSSSIVVTGELFF. The CDR3 DNA reads as TGCGCCAGCAGCTCATCAATTGTAGTCACCGGGGAGCTGTTTTTT.

The V and J genes are TRBV7-6 and TRBJ2-1; D uncertain. Germline values: CDR1 SGHVS, CDR2 FNYEAQ. The CDR3 covers 12 residues. V was cut by 4 bases and J by 5 bases, with 6 bases left in between. In nucleotides, the CDR3 is TGTGCCAGCAGCTCCCGGCACAATGAGCAGTTCTTC. Its translation: CASSSRHNEQFF.

V gene TRBV7-6 combines with J gene TRBJ2-5; no reliable D call. The V end was cut by 5 bases, the J end by 4 bases, with 14 bases between. The germline gives CDR1 SGHVS, CDR2 FNYEAQ. This CDR3 contains 14 residues. CDR3 residues: CASSPTPVGETQYF. For the CDR3, the DNA is TGTGCCAGCAGCCCAACTCCCGTAGGAGAGACCCAGTACTTC.

The chain recombines TRBV6-1 with TRBJ2-1; 7 nucleotides line up with TRBD1. The J segment lost 9 bases and the V segment lost 7 bases, leaving 9 bases of the junction unmatched. This CDR3 has 13 residues. CDR1 is MNHNS and CDR2 is SASEGT in the germline V gene. The CDR3 spells CASTDRVEGEQFF. CDR3 DNA sequence: TGTGCCAGCACCGACAGGGTCGAGGGTGAGCAGTTCTTC.

The chain has TRBV4-2 and TRBJ2-2; TRBD2 agrees at 9 bases. Unmatched junction bases numbered 10, after V lost 0 bases and J lost 5 bases. Germline V CDR1 and CDR2: LGHNA, YNFKEQ. This CDR3 region has 18 residues. CDR3 loop: CASSQEGPSGEPTGELFF. Written as DNA, the CDR3 is TGTGCCAGCAGCCAAGAGGGGCCTAGCGGGGAGCCAACCGGGGAGCTGTTTTTT.